This T cell receptor beta chain was retrieved from a study of blood T cell repertoires in COVID-19. Study background: Sources were T cells, B-cell-depleted T cells, or PBMCs; the material itself was cDNA or gDNA.

Participants had their cohort set by participant-reported clinical history. Measured with immunoSEQ multiplex PCR; TCRdb has only the in-frame clones, and not every one. The table has some 380,000 clones, around 90% seen once. Per the germline V gene, CDR1 is KGHSH and CDR2 is LQKENI. This CDR3 spans 13 amino acids. Trimming shortened V by 4 bases and J by 1 base, and 7 bases separated the two germline ends. Sequenced: PBMCs or T cells enriched from blood (not recorded which). The J gene is TRBJ1-1, the V gene TRBV18; D gene ambiguous. The sequence derives from a woman aged 40 to 50 with acute COVID-19. In DNA form, the CDR3 reads TGTGCCAGCTCACTGGAGGGGAACACTGAAGCTTTCTTT. This sequence encodes CASSLEGNTEAFF. Filled out from reference TRBV18 and TRBJ1-1, the complete variable domain reads NAGVMQNPRHLVRRRGQEARLRCSPMKGHSHVYWYRQLPEEGLKFMVYLQKENIIDESGMPKERFSAEFPKEGPSILRIQQVVRGDSAAYFCASSLEGNTEAFFGQGTRLTVV.